Below are 30 T cell receptor beta chains sequenced from a single sample in a study of shared clonotypes between healthy human individuals. Generated by immunoSEQ multiplex PCR, the TCRdb table keeps only in-frame clones and is missing some. The data hold some 2,100,000 clones, with approximately 94% observed a single time. As defined, naive CD8 cells were CD45RO-negative and positively selected for CCR7, with terminally differentiated effector memory CD45RA+ cells excluded. The source material was naive CD8+ T cells from PBMCs. These receptors were obtained from a man in his late teens or twenties in good health. Some clones in this sample may be carry-over from other donors' samples.

V and J are TRBV29-1 and TRBJ1-1; 7 bases map to TRBD1. CDR3 length: 17 amino acids. V shed 6 bases and J 0 bases; nucleotides not matched to a gene: 16. Germline V gives CDR1 SQVTM, CDR2 ANQGSEA. CDR3 loop: CSVKGYRGVSLNTEAFF. The CDR3 coding sequence is TGCAGCGTAAAGGGGTACAGGGGTGTTAGCCTGAACACTGAAGCTTTCTTT.

This rearrangement joins TRBV7-9 to TRBJ2-1; maybe TRBD1 (6 bases). V lost 4 bases, J lost 0 bases, and 19 bases lay in between. Per germline, CDR1 SEHNR and CDR2 FQNEAQ (reference sequence). The CDR3 loop spans 18 amino acids. The DNA of the CDR3 is TGTGCCAGCAGCTCCTTAGATGTGGGGACAAGCTCCTACAATGAGCAGTTCTTC. It yields the protein CASSSLDVGTSSYNEQFF. The complete variable domain, with remaining parts taken from reference TRBV7-9 and TRBJ2-1, reads DTGVSQNPRHKITKRGQNVTFRCDPISEHNRLYWYRQTLGQGPEFLTYFQNEAQLEKSRLLSDRFSAERPKGSFSTLEIQRTEQGDSAMYLCASSSLDVGTSSYNEQFFGPGTRLTVL.

DNA of the CDR3: TGTGCCAGCAGTCACGTCCCCCGGGACGGGGGCAATCAGCCCCAGCATTTT. Its protein product is CASSHVPRDGGNQPQHF. The chain links TRBV27 to TRBJ1-5, with D possibly TRBD1 on 5 matching bases. V lost 5 bases and J 2 bases, leaving 19 bases between the germline ends. The germline V gene has CDR1 MNHEY and CDR2 SMNVEV (reference sequence). CDR3 size: 17 residues.

The chain couples TRBV5-1 to TRBJ2-1; D is perhaps TRBD2 (6 bases). Trimming removed 6 bases from V and 1 base from J, with 11 bases in between. Germline CDR1 is SGHRS and CDR2 is YFSETQ. The CDR3 loop spans 14 amino acids. The CDR3 protein is CASIAEPSYNEQFF. CDR3 bases: TGCGCCAGCATAGCGGAACCTTCCTACAATGAGCAGTTCTTC.

The rearrangement links TRBV5-1 to TRBJ2-3; the D gene is possibly TRBD2 (5 bases). The length of the CDR3 is 15 residues. Deletions cut 4 bases from V and 2 bases from J, with 14 bases between. Looked up from germline, CDR1 is SGHRS and CDR2 is YFSETQ. CDR3: CASSRLGAATDTQYF. The CDR3 nucleotides are TGCGCCAGCAGCCGACTTGGAGCGGCCACAGATACGCAGTATTTT.

Only one count was recorded for this clone. The chain combines TRBV6-1 with TRBJ2-7, with 13 bases identical to TRBD2. The trim removed 1 base at V and 2 bases at J, leaving 5 bases unmatched. CDR3 length equals 17 residues. CDR1 is MNHNS and CDR2 is SASEGT in the germline V gene. CDR3 DNA: TGTGCCAGCAGTGAAGAAGGACTAGCGGGGGTAACCTACGAGCAGTACTTC. This translates into CASSEEGLAGVTYEQYF.

V usage is TRBV7-2 and J usage is TRBJ2-2; TRBD1 matches at 9 bases. The length of the CDR3 is 18 residues. Looked up from germline, CDR1 is SGHTA and CDR2 is FQGNSA. The V and J ends lost 2 bases and 1 base, in that order; junction bases with no gene match: 8. CDR3 in DNA: TGTGCCAGCAGCTTAAGGGGCCCGGGACAGGGGAACACCGGGGAGCTGTTTTTT. Amino acids: CASSLRGPGQGNTGELFF. Supplemented by reference TRBV7-2 and TRBJ2-2, the full variable domain reads GAGVSQSPSNKVTEKGKDVELRCDPISGHTALYWYRQSLGQGLEFLIYFQGNSAPDKSGLPSDRFSAERTGGSVSTLTIQRTQQEDSAVYLCASSLRGPGQGNTGELFFGEGSRLTVL.

This rearrangement joins TRBV19 to TRBJ1-4, with no clear D. Germline assignment: CDR1 LNHDA and CDR2 SQIVND (reference sequence). V was pared by 3 bases and J by 6 bases, with 11 bases between. There are 14 residues in the CDR3. This CDR3 is CASSITGRDEKLFF. DNA of the CDR3: TGTGCCAGTAGTATCACGGGTCGGGATGAAAAACTGTTTTTT. The whole variable domain, remainder taken from reference TRBV19 and TRBJ1-4, is DGGITQSPKYLFRKEGQNVTLSCEQNLNHDAMYWYRQDPGQGLRLIYYSQIVNDFQKGDIAEGYSVSREKKESFPLTVTSAQKNPTAFYLCASSITGRDEKLFFGSGTQLSVL.

The chain combines TRBV7-9 with TRBJ2-5, with D possibly matching TRBD1 (6 bases). V lost 5 bases to trimming and J lost 4 bases, with 17 bases between them. Germline-derived CDR1 and CDR2 are SEHNR and FQNEAQ (reference sequence). This CDR3 is built from 15 residues. The CDR3 DNA is TGTGCCAGCAGCCCCAAGGGCAGGGGCGGAGAGACCCAGTACTTC. Translated, it gives CASSPKGRGGETQYF.

The chain joins TRBV7-2 to TRBJ2-2; no firm D call. The CDR3 length is 15 residues. Between the trimmed V and J ends, which lost 0 bases and 4 bases, there was a span of 9 bases. Per the germline V gene, CDR1 is SGHTA and CDR2 is FQGNSA. In nucleotides, the CDR3 is TGTGCCAGCAGCTTAGCGGGTAGGGTCACCGGGGAGCTGTTTTTT. Amino acids: CASSLAGRVTGELFF.

The chain has TRBV9 and TRBJ2-3; the D gene is possibly TRBD1 (6 bases). V was pared by 3 bases and J by 3 bases, with 17 bases between. This CDR3 is 16 amino acids long. Germline V gene sequence: CDR1 SGDLS, CDR2 YYNGEE. The CDR3 sequence is CASSERTGIRTDTQYF. Here the CDR3 DNA reads TGTGCCAGCAGCGAGAGAACAGGGATTAGGACAGATACGCAGTATTTT.

A single count supports this clone. The V gene is TRBV5-6, the J gene TRBJ2-1; TRBD1 might be the D (6 bases). CDR1 SGHDT and CDR2 YYEEEE come from the germline V gene. V was clipped by 1 base and J by 6 bases, with 14 bases between them. The CDR3 contains 15 residues. The CDR3 region has the DNA TGTGCCAGCAGCTTGAATCCGGGACACATCAATGAGCAGTTCTTC. It codes for CASSLNPGHINEQFF.

The CDR3: CASSEGSSYEQYF. The CDR3 region has the DNA TGTGCCTCCTCGGAGGGGAGCTCCTACGAGCAGTACTTC. The chain joins TRBV7-6 to TRBJ2-7, with D perhaps matching TRBD2 (6 bases). The V end lost 11 bases, the J end lost 0 bases, and 14 bases lay between the germline ends. Germline CDR1 reads SGHVS; CDR2 reads FNYEAQ. This CDR3 spans 13 amino acids.

This clone was counted a few times. The V gene is TRBV27, the J gene TRBJ1-1, with a possible D match to TRBD1 (6 bases). CDR1 MNHEY and CDR2 SMNVEV come from the germline V gene (reference sequence). Deletions cut 2 bases from V and 3 bases from J, with 10 bases between. CDR3 length: 14 amino acids. CDR3 DNA: TGTGCCAGCAGTTTAGCGGGGGGCGACACTGAAGCTTTCTTT. Translation gives CASSLAGGDTEAFF.

V gene TRBV9 combines with J gene TRBJ1-1, with a tentative D call TRBD1 (5 bases). Trimming stripped 4 bases from V and 6 bases from J, with 16 bases between. The CDR3 is made up of 14 amino acids. The germline gives CDR1 SGDLS, CDR2 YYNGEE. The CDR3 nucleotides read TGTGCCAGCAGCACCGGGACGAGTGAGTCTGAAGCTTTCTTT. Translated, it gives CASSTGTSESEAFF.

This clone was seen just once. The J gene is TRBJ2-5, the V gene TRBV7-2, with D hard to call. Trimming pared 3 bases from V and 4 bases from J, leaving 6 bases between. Germline V gene lookup returns CDR1 SGHTA and CDR2 FQGNSA. The CDR3 has 12 residues. The CDR3 sequence: CASSLGVETQYF. CDR3 nucleotides: TGTGCCAGCAGCTTGGGTGTAGAGACCCAGTACTTC. The variable domain in full, completed from reference TRBV7-2 and TRBJ2-5, reads GAGVSQSPSNKVTEKGKDVELRCDPISGHTALYWYRQSLGQGLEFLIYFQGNSAPDKSGLPSDRFSAERTGGSVSTLTIQRTQQEDSAVYLCASSLGVETQYFGPGTRLLVL.

The rearrangement links TRBV7-9 to TRBJ1-2; D may be TRBD1 (5 bases). The V gene lost 2 bases and the J gene lost 4 bases, with 14 bases spanning the gap. The CDR3 runs 15 residues. Germline CDR1 reads SEHNR; CDR2 reads FQNEAQ (reference sequence). CDR3 sequence reads: CASSLIRDQGYGYTF. The CDR3 bases are TGTGCCAGCAGCTTAATCAGGGATCAGGGCTATGGCTACACCTTC.

This chain uses TRBV7-9 with TRBJ2-5; D is uncertain. CDR1 and CDR2 from the germline V gene are SEHNR and FQNEAQ (reference sequence). CDR3 size: 16 residues. Trimming took off 11 bases at V and 3 bases at J, with 25 bases between the two ends. Here the CDR3 DNA reads TGTGCCTGCCTACCCAGTTCCGACCGGAGTGAAGAGACCCAGTACTTC. Protein: CACLPSSDRSEETQYF.

V and J are TRBV7-9 and TRBJ2-1, with TRBD2 identical over 9 bases. The CDR3 sequence is 18 residues long. The J segment lost 2 bases and the V segment lost 4 bases, leaving 12 bases of the junction unmatched. Germline CDR1 is SEHNR and CDR2 is FQNEAQ (reference sequence). In nucleotides, the CDR3 is TGTGCCAGCAGCTCCGGTGGGAGTAGCGGGGGAGCCTACAATGAGCAGTTCTTC. It translates to CASSSGGSSGGAYNEQFF.

J is TRBJ1-2 and V is TRBV2; a possible D gene is TRBD1 (6 bases). This CDR3 spans 16 amino acids. Trimming took off 5 bases at V and 4 bases at J, with 20 bases between the two ends. Germline CDR1 is SNHLY and CDR2 is FYNNEI. The DNA of the CDR3 is TGTGCCAGCAGTCCTATCGGCCTCCGAGGGGGCTATGGCTACACCTTC. Amino acids: CASSPIGLRGGYGYTF.

This clone was observed once. V gene TRBV5-4 combines with J gene TRBJ1-1, with 9 bases that match TRBD1. The CDR3 covers 14 residues. Germline trimming cut 4 bases from V and 4 bases from J; bases unmatched to any gene: 5. Per the germline V gene, CDR1 is SGHNT and CDR2 is YYREEE (reference sequence). The CDR3, as DNA: TGTGCCAGCAGCCTCGGGACAGGGAGCACTGAAGCTTTCTTT. Its protein is CASSLGTGSTEAFF.

The chain recombines TRBV2 with TRBJ2-6; 14 nucleotides align to TRBD2. With 2 bases clipped from V and 2 bases from J, the junction kept 11 bases outside the gene matches. The CDR3 extends over 21 amino acids. Germline V gene data show CDR1 as SNHLY and CDR2 as FYNNEI. This CDR3 reads CASSEREGTSGSWAGANVLTF. The CDR3 DNA sequence: TGTGCCAGCAGTGAAAGGGAGGGGACTAGCGGGAGCTGGGCTGGGGCCAACGTCCTGACTTTC.

This chain joins TRBV7-9 and TRBJ2-3; TRBD1 matches 10 bases. The CDR3 length is 16 residues. Trimming removed 2 bases from V and 5 bases from J; junction bases left unmatched: 7. CDR1 and CDR2 from the germline V gene are SEHNR and FQNEAQ (reference sequence). The CDR3 region has the DNA TGTGCCAGCAGCTTAACCGGACAGGGGGAAGGAGATACGCAGTATTTT. Its protein is CASSLTGQGEGDTQYF. Drawing the rest from reference TRBV7-9 and TRBJ2-3, the complete variable domain is DTGVSQNPRHKITKRGQNVTFRCDPISEHNRLYWYRQTLGQGPEFLTYFQNEAQLEKSRLLSDRFSAERPKGSFSTLEIQRTEQGDSAMYLCASSLTGQGEGDTQYFGPGTRLTVL.

This clone was counted once. The rearrangement uses TRBV6-1 and TRBJ2-7, with D perhaps matching TRBD1 (6 bases). The V gene's germline CDR1 is MNHNS and CDR2 SASEGT. The V end was cut by 4 bases, the J end by 3 bases, with 13 bases between. There are 14 residues in the CDR3. CDR3 nucleotides: TGTGCCAGCAGTGCGACAGGAGTAGGCTACGAGCAGTACTTC. As protein: CASSATGVGYEQYF.

V and J are TRBV27 and TRBJ2-7; TRBD1 aligns across 7 bases. CDR1 is MNHEY, CDR2 SMNVEV, per germline (reference sequence). V lost 2 bases to trimming and J lost 0 bases; unmatched junction nucleotides: 1. This CDR3 spans 14 amino acids. The chain's CDR3 is CASSLPGGSYEQYF. DNA of the CDR3: TGTGCCAGCAGTTTACCAGGGGGCTCCTACGAGCAGTACTTC.

The V call is TRBV10-2, the J call TRBJ2-1; no definite D call. Germline CDR1 reads WSHSY; CDR2 reads SAAADI. V was shortened by 6 bases and J by 4 bases, with 10 bases between the two germline ends. The CDR3 runs to 13 residues. The CDR3 coding sequence is TGCGCCAGCAGCATCTCGAAGTACAATGAGCAGTTCTTC. Translation gives CASSISKYNEQFF.

In the case of this clone: The sample holds other DNA sequences that translate to the same CDR3. The V and J genes are TRBV9 and TRBJ2-1; 10 positions match TRBD2. The CDR3 is 15 residues long. Germline V CDR1 and CDR2: SGDLS, YYNGEE. V gave up 4 bases and J gave up 2 bases; unmatched junction bases: 3. The CDR3 bases are TGTGCCAGCAGCCCGCTAGCGGGAGCCTACAATGAGCAGTTCTTC. It encodes CASSPLAGAYNEQFF.

V and J are TRBV10-3 and TRBJ2-7, with 11 bases that match TRBD2. V shed 0 bases and J 3 bases; nucleotides not matched to a gene: 4. This CDR3 is 16 amino acids long. CDR1 is ENHRY, CDR2 SYGVKD, per germline. In DNA form, the CDR3 reads TGTGCCATCAGTGAGTCGAGACTAGCGGGAAGCTACGAGCAGTACTTC. Residues: CAISESRLAGSYEQYF.

The V and J genes are TRBV7-2 and TRBJ1-5, with no clear D. Trimming stripped 1 base from V and 0 bases from J, with 13 bases between. Germline V CDR1 and CDR2: SGHTA, FQGNSA. The CDR3 spans 17 residues. CDR3 in DNA: TGTGCCAGCAGCTTAGAGGTTCGCCTTAATAGCAATCAGCCCCAGCATTTT. Protein: CASSLEVRLNSNQPQHF. Supplemented by reference TRBV7-2 and TRBJ1-5, the full variable domain reads GAGVSQSPSNKVTEKGKDVELRCDPISGHTALYWYRQSLGQGLEFLIYFQGNSAPDKSGLPSDRFSAERTGGSVSTLTIQRTQQEDSAVYLCASSLEVRLNSNQPQHFGDGTRLSIL.

This rearrangement joins TRBV29-1 to TRBJ2-1; 10 nucleotides agree with TRBD2. The CDR3 sequence is 15 residues long. With 5 bases clipped from V and 5 bases from J, the junction kept 9 bases outside the gene matches. CDR1 SQVTM and CDR2 ANQGSEA come from the germline V gene. CDR3 amino acids: CSVSPLAGVHNEQFF. CDR3 coding DNA: TGCAGCGTTTCTCCCCTAGCGGGAGTCCACAATGAGCAGTTCTTC.